The 9 T cell receptor beta chains listed next were all sequenced from one sample in a study of blood T cell repertoires in COVID-19. The method was immunoSEQ multiplex PCR; TCRdb's version includes in-frame clones alone and lacks a portion of them. The sample consists of some 180,000 clones, around 82% of them appearing once. The sample was peripheral blood. The receptors here all came from a woman older than 75 with acute or convalescent COVID-19.

The V call is TRBV7-2, the J call TRBJ2-1, with 7 bases matching TRBD2. Germline CDR1 reads SGHTA; CDR2 reads FQGNSA. V was pared by 5 bases and J by 8 bases, with 6 bases of the junction left unmatched. The CDR3 contains 13 residues. CDR3 sequence: CASSPRLAYEQFF. CDR3 nucleotide sequence: TGTGCCAGCAGCCCCAGACTAGCTTATGAGCAGTTCTTC.

The gene calls are TRBV10-3 and TRBJ2-2, with D tentatively TRBD1 (6 bases). Per germline, CDR1 ENHRY and CDR2 SYGVKD. The CDR3 extends over 14 amino acids. The V end lost 6 bases, the J end lost 2 bases, and 10 bases lay between the germline ends. CDR3 DNA: TGTGCCATCAGGGAACAGGGTAACACCGGGGAGCTGTTTTTT. As protein: CAIREQGNTGELFF.

This clone appeared a few times. The chain employs TRBV14 and TRBJ1-4, with D possibly matching TRBD1 (5 bases). The CDR3 extends over 15 amino acids. The germline V gene encodes CDR1 SGHDN and CDR2 FVKESK. V was trimmed by 0 bases and J by 4 bases, leaving 9 bases between them. CDR3 protein: CASSQERRGNEKLFF. For the CDR3, the DNA is TGTGCCAGCAGCCAAGAGCGGAGGGGTAATGAAAAACTGTTTTTT.

The rearrangement joins TRBV4-1 to TRBJ2-3, with D perhaps matching TRBD1 (6 bases). Per the germline V gene, CDR1 is MGHRA and CDR2 is YSYEKL. V was cut by 1 base and J by 5 bases, with 13 bases left in between. There are 15 residues in the CDR3. The CDR3 DNA reads as TGCGCCAGCAGCCAAGGTCGGGACAAAAAAGATACGCAGTATTTT. This codes for CASSQGRDKKDTQYF.

The chain combines TRBV6-2 or TRBV6-3 with TRBJ2-1; no clear D gene. CDR3 length: 16 residues. The germline V gene has CDR1 MNHEY and CDR2 SVGEGT. V was pared by 6 bases and J by 3 bases, with 18 bases between. CDR3 amino acids: CASSRAPKIIYNEQFF. Here the CDR3 DNA reads TGTGCCAGCAGCCGGGCCCCAAAGATTATCTACAATGAGCAGTTCTTC.

This chain uses TRBV6-2 or TRBV6-3 with TRBJ1-1; D gene uncertain. The germline gives CDR1 MNHEY, CDR2 SVGEGT. The CDR3 length is 13 residues. Trimming removed 5 bases at V and 7 bases at J, with 14 bases between. CDR3 in amino acids: CASSPMVGVEAFF. For the CDR3, the DNA is TGTGCCAGCAGTCCCATGGTCGGGGTTGAAGCTTTCTTT.

The rearrangement joins TRBV5-6 to TRBJ1-5; D not certain. The CDR3 loop spans 15 amino acids. Trimming took 0 bases from V and 0 from J, leaving 7 bases between them. Looked up from germline, CDR1 is SGHDT and CDR2 is YYEEEE. The CDR3 protein is CASSLGSHSNQPQHF. DNA of the CDR3: TGTGCCAGCAGCTTGGGAAGCCATAGCAATCAGCCCCAGCATTTT.

The chain uses TRBV30 and TRBJ2-1; 8 nucleotides agree with TRBD1. Trimming removed 1 base from V and 6 bases from J; junction bases left unmatched: 5. Germline CDR1 is GTSNPN and CDR2 is SVGIG (reference sequence). CDR3 length: 14 amino acids. CDR3 sequence: CAWSAWTGSNEQFF. For the CDR3, the DNA is TGTGCCTGGAGTGCCTGGACAGGGAGCAATGAGCAGTTCTTC.

This sequence joins TRBV19 and TRBJ2-7; 9 nucleotides line up with TRBD1. With 7 bases clipped from V and 4 bases from J, the junction kept 8 bases outside the gene matches. CDR1 and CDR2 (germline): LNHDA, SQIVND (reference sequence). CDR3 length equals 14 residues. CDR3 coding DNA: TGTGCCAGTATGGTAACAGGGGGCAGGTACGAGCAGTACTTC. This gives the protein CASMVTGGRYEQYF.